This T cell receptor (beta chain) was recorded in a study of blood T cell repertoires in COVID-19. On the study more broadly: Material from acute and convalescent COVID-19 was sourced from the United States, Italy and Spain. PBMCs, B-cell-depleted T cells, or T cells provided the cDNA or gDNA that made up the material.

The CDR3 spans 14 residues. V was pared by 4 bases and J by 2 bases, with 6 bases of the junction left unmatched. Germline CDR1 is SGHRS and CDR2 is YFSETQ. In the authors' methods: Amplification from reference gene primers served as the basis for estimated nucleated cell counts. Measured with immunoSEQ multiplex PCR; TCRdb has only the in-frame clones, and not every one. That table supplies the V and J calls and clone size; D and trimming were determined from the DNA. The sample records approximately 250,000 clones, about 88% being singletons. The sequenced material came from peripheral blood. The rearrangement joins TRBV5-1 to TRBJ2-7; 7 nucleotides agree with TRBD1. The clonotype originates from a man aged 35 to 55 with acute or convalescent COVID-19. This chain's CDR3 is CASSLQGWAYEQYF. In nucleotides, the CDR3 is TGCGCCAGCAGCCTACAGGGGTGGGCCTACGAGCAGTACTTC.